This paragraph reports one T cell receptor beta chain. Its antigen is undetermined. This entry is derived from a study of CD8+ T cells in alopecia areata. Trimming took off 1 base at V and 10 bases at J, with 17 bases between the two ends. The CDR3 spans 14 residues. Germline values: CDR1 SQVTM, CDR2 ANQGSEA. Findings and limits, study-wide: Besides other cells, scalp samples also yield sequences of resident alphabeta T cells from normal skin. More clonal than normal scalp was lesional scalp, particularly alopecia totalis/universalis. Tofacitinib yielded significantly lower scalp clonality and fewer expanded CD8+ clones among the top 100.

Once RNA had been extracted, it was reverse transcribed into cDNA to act as the sequencing template. The table came from immunoSEQ multiplex PCR; TCRdb's copy has only in-frame clones and leaves some out. The sample has 150,000 to 200,000 clones; roughly three fifths are singletons. The treatment here: oral pan-JAK inhibitor, 5-10 mg twice daily. Researchers gathered lesional scalp punch biopsies and peripheral blood from patients with alopecia areata. The sample consisted of CD4+ T cells sorted from blood, taken at week 4, from a patient treated with tofacitinib. The chain employs TRBV29-1 and TRBJ1-5; D unresolved. This TCR came from a human donor with alopecia areata. The CDR3 reads CSVEVGAAGEPQHF. The DNA of the CDR3 is TGCAGCGTTGAAGTGGGAGCAGCCGGGGAACCCCAGCATTTT. The variable domain in full, with the rest retrieved from reference TRBV29-1 and TRBJ1-5, is SAVISQKPSRDICQRGTSLTIQCQVDSQVTMMFWYRQQPGQSLTLIATANQGSEATYESGFVIDKFPISRPNLTFSTLTVSNMSPEDSSIYLCSVEVGAAGEPQHFGDGTRLSIL.